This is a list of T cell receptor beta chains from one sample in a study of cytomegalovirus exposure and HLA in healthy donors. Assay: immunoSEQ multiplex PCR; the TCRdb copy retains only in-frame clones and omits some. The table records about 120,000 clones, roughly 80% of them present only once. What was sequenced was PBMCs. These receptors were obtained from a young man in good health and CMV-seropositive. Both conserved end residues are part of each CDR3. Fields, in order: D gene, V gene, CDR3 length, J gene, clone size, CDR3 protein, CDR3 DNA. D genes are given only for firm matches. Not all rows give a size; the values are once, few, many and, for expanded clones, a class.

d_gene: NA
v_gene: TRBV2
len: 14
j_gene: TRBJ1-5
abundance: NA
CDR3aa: CASSRQAADQPQHF
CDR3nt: TGTGCCAGCAGCCGACAGGCGGCCGATCAGCCCCAGCATTTT

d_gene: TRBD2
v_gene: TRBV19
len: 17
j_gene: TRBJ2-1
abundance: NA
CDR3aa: CASSIIRTRIFNNEQFF
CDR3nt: TGTGCCAGTAGTATAATTCGGACTAGGATATTTAATAATGAGCAGTTCTTC

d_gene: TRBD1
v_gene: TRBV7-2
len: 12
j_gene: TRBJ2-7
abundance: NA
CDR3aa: CASRGDRGEQYF
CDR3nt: TGTGCCAGCAGGGGGGACAGGGGCGAGCAGTACTTC

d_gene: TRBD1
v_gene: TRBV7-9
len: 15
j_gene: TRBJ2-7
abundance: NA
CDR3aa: CASSYSGGPTYEQYF
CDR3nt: TGTGCCAGCAGCTATTCAGGGGGCCCTACCTACGAGCAGTACTTC

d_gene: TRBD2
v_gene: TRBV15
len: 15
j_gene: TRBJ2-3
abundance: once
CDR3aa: CATSTSGRAIDTQYF
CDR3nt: TGTGCCACCAGCACTAGCGGGAGGGCCATAGATACGCAGTATTTT

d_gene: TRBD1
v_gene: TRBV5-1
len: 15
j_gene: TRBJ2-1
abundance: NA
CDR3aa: CASSERGHPYNEQFF
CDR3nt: TGCGCCAGCAGCGAGAGGGGGCACCCTTACAATGAGCAGTTCTTC

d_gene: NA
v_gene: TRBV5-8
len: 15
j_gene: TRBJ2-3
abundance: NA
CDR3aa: CASSLVGASTDTQYF
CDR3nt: TGTGCCAGCAGCTTGGTGGGGGCGAGCACAGATACGCAGTATTTT

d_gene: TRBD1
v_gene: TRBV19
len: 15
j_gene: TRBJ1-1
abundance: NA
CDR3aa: CASSIRSGGGTEAFF
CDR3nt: TGTGCCAGTAGTATTAGGTCAGGGGGCGGAACTGAAGCTTTCTTT

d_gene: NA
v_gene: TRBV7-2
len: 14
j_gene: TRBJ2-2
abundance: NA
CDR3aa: CASSLVTGTGELFF
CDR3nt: TGTGCCAGCAGCTTAGTAACCGGCACCGGGGAGCTGTTTTTT

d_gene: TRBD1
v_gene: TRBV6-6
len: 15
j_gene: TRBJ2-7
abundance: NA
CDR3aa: CASSPPGQGIYEQYF
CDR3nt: TGTGCCAGTTCTCCACCGGGACAGGGGATATACGAGCAGTACTTC

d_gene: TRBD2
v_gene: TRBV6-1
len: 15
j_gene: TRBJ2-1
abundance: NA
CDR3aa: CASSGSSGGYNEQFF
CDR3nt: TGTGCCAGCAGTGGATCTAGCGGGGGCTACAATGAGCAGTTCTTC

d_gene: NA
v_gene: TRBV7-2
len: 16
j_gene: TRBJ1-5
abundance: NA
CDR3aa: CASSHRRRARMEPQHF
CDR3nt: TGTGCCAGCAGCCACCGTCGCAGGGCGAGGATGGAGCCCCAGCATTTT

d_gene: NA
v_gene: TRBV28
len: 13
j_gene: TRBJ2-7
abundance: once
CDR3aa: CASSPPSSYEQYF
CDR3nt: TGTGCCAGCAGTCCCCCTTCCTCCTACGAGCAGTACTTC

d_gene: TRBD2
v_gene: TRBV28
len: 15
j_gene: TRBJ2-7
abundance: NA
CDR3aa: CASSGPSGRAYEQYF
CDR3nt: TGTGCCAGCAGTGGTCCTAGCGGGAGGGCGTACGAGCAGTACTTC

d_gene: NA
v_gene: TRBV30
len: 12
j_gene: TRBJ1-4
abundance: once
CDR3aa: CAWSAANEKLFF
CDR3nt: TGTGCCTGGAGTGCTGCTAATGAAAAACTGTTTTTT

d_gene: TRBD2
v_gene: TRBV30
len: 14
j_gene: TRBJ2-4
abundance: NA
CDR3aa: CAWSGGDGKNIQYF
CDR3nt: TGTGCCTGGAGCGGGGGGGATGGCAAAAACATTCAGTACTTC

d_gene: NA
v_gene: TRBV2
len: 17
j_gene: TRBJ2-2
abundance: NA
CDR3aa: CASSDVPDRKNTGELFF
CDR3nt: TGTGCCAGCAGTGACGTCCCCGACAGGAAGAACACCGGGGAGCTGTTTTTT

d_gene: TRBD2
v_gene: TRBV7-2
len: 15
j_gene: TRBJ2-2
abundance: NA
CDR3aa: CASRRRAGGTGELFF
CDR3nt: TGTGCCAGCAGGAGGAGAGCGGGAGGGACCGGGGAGCTGTTTTTT

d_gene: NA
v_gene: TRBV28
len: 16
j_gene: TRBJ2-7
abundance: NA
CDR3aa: CASSSPSTGGMDEQYF
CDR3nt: TGTGCCAGCAGTTCCCCATCGACGGGGGGCATGGACGAGCAGTACTTC

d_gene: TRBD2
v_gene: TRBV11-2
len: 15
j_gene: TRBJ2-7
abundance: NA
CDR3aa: CASSASGISSYEQYF
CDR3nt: TGTGCCAGCAGCGCTAGCGGGATCAGCTCCTACGAGCAGTACTTC

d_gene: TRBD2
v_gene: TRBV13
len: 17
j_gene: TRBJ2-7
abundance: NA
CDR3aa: CASRPYFSGGNSYEQYF
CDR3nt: TGTGCCAGCCGGCCATACTTTAGCGGGGGGAACTCCTACGAGCAGTACTTC

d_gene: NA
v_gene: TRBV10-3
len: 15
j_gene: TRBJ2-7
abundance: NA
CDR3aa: CAISGGRGGTYEQYF
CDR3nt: TGTGCCATCAGTGGCGGAAGGGGGGGAACCTACGAGCAGTACTTC

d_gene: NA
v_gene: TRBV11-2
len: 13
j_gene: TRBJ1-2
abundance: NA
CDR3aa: CASSLAGGYGYTF
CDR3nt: TGTGCCAGCAGCTTAGCCGGGGGCTATGGCTACACCTTC

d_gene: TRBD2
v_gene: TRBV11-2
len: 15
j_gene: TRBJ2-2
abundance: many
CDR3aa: CASSPRTSGSGELFF
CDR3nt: TGTGCCAGCAGCCCCCGGACTAGCGGGAGTGGGGAGCTGTTTTTT

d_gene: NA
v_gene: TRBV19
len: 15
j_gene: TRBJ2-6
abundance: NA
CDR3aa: CASSMGVSGANVLTF
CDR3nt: TGTGCCAGTAGTATGGGCGTCTCTGGGGCCAACGTCCTGACTTTC

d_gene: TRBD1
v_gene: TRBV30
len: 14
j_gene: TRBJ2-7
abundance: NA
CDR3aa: CALVHRDRGYEQYF
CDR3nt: TGTGCCCTTGTTCACCGGGACAGGGGCTACGAGCAGTACTTC

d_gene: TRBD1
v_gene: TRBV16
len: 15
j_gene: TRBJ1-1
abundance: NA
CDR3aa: CASRGTGTANTEAFF
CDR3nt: TGTGCCAGCAGAGGGACCGGGACAGCTAACACTGAAGCTTTCTTT

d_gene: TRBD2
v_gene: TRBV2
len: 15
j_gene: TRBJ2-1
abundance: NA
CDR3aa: CASSDGTRIYDEQFF
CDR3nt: TGTGCCAGCAGTGATGGGACTAGGATATACGATGAGCAGTTCTTC

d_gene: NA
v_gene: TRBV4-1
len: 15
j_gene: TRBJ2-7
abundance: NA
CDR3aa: CASSQEMRGLDEQYF
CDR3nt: TGCGCCAGCAGCCAAGAAATGCGGGGACTTGACGAGCAGTACTTC

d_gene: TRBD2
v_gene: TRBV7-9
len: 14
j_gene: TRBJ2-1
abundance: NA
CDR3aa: CASSPERGYNEQFF
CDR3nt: TGTGCCAGCAGCCCAGAGCGGGGTTACAATGAGCAGTTCTTC

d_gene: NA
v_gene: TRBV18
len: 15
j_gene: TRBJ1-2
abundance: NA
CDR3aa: CASSPQDSTNYGYTF
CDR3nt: TGTGCCAGCTCACCGCAGGATTCCACTAACTATGGCTACACCTTC

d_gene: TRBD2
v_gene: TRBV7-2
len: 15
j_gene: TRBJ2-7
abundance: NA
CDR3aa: CASSLGASGFYEQYF
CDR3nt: TGTGCCAGCAGCTTAGGTGCTAGCGGATTCTACGAGCAGTACTTC

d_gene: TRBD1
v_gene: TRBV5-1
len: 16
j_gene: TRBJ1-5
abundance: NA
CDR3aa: CASSVRGRGCNQPQHF
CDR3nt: TGCGCCAGCAGCGTCAGGGGGCGAGGGTGCAATCAGCCCCAGCATTTT

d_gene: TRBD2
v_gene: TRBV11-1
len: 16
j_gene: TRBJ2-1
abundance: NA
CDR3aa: CASSLQTAGAFYEQFF
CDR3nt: TGTGCCAGCAGCCTGCAGACAGCGGGAGCGTTTTATGAGCAGTTCTTC

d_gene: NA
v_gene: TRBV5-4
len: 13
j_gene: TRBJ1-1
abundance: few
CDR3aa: CASSLSGDTEAFF
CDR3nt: TGTGCCAGCAGCTTGAGCGGGGACACTGAAGCTTTCTTT

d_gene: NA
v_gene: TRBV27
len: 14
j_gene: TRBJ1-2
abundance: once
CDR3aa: CASSSLWAGPGYTF
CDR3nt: TGTGCCAGCAGTTCGCTTTGGGCGGGGCCTGGCTACACCTTC

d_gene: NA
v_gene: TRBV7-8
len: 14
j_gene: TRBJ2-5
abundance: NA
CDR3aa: CASRPRVRRETQYF
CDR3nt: TGTGCCAGCAGACCCCGAGTTCGGAGAGAGACCCAGTACTTC

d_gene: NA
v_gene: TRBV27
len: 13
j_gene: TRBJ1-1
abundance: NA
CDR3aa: CASSPGQNTEAFF
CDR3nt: TGTGCCAGCAGTCCGGGACAGAACACTGAAGCTTTCTTT

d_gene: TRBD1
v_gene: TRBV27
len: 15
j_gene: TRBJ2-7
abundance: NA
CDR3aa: CASSLGGTGPYEQYF
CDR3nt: TGTGCCAGCAGTTTAGGAGGGACAGGGCCCTACGAGCAGTACTTC

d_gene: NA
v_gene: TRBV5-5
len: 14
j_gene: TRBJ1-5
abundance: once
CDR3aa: CASSLGLTNQPQHF
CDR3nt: TGTGCCAGCAGCTTGGGACTGACCAATCAGCCCCAGCATTTT

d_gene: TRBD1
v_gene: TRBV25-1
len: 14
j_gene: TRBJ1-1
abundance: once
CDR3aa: CASRDDRGKTEAFF
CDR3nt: TGTGCCAGCAGAGATGACAGGGGTAAGACTGAAGCTTTCTTT

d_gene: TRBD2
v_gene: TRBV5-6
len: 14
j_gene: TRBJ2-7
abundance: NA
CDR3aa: CASSLVGGGYEQYF
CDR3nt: TGTGCCAGCAGCTTGGTTGGGGGGGGCTACGAGCAGTACTTC

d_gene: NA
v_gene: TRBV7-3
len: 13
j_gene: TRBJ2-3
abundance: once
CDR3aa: CASSSTYTDTQYF
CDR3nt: TGTGCCAGCAGCTCCACTTACACAGATACGCAGTATTTT

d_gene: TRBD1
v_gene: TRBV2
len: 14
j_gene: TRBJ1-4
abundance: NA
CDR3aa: CASRPGGIGEKLFF
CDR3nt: TGTGCCAGCAGGCCAGGGGGCATAGGTGAAAAACTGTTTTTT

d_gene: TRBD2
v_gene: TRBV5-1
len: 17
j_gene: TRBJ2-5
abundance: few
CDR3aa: CASSLPREETLQETQYF
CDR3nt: TGCGCCAGCAGCCTCCCGCGGGAGGAAACTCTCCAAGAGACCCAGTACTTC

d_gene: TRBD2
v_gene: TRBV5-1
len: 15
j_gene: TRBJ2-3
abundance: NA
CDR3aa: CASSLSGKVTDTQYF
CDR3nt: TGCGCCAGCAGCTTGAGCGGGAAAGTCACAGATACGCAGTATTTT

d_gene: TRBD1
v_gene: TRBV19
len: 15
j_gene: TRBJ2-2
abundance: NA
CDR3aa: CASSIGGAGTGELFF
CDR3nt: TGTGCCAGTAGCATAGGGGGCGCAGGGACCGGGGAGCTGTTTTTT

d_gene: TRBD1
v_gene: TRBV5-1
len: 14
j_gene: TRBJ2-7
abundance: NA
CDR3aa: CASSSPDRGYEQYF
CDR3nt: TGCGCCAGCAGCTCTCCGGACAGGGGCTACGAGCAGTACTTC

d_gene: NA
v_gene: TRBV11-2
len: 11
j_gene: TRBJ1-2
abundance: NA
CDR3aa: CASSLGAAYTF
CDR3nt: TGTGCCAGCAGCTTAGGGGCAGCCTACACCTTC

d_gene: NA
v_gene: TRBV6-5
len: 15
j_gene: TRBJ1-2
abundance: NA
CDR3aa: CASSSQQGGNYGYTF
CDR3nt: TGTGCCAGCAGTTCCCAACAGGGTGGGAACTATGGCTACACCTTC

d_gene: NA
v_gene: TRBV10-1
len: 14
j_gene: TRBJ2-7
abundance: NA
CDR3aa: CASKRDTRSAEQYF
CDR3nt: TGCGCCAGCAAACGGGACACACGGTCGGCCGAGCAGTACTTC

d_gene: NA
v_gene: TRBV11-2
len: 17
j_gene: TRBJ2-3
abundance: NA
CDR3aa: CASSSWGREKGEDTQYF
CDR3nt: TGTGCCAGCAGCTCCTGGGGGCGGGAGAAGGGGGAAGATACGCAGTATTTT

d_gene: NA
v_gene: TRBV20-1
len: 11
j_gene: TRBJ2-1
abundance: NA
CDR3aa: CSARATNEQFF
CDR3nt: TGCAGTGCTAGGGCCACCAATGAGCAGTTCTTC

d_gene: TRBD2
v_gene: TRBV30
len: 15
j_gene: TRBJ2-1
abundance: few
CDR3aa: CAWGGGTSSYNEQFF
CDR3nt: TGTGCCTGGGGAGGGGGGACTAGCAGCTACAATGAGCAGTTCTTC

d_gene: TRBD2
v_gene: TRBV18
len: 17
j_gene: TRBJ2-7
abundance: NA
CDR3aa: CASSPALRGRGAYEQYF
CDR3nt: TGTGCCAGCTCACCAGCGCTGCGCGGGAGGGGCGCCTACGAGCAGTACTTC

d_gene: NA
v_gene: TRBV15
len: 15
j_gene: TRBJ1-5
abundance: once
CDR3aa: CATSRDRRSNQPQHF
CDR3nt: TGTGCCACCAGCAGAGATCGGAGGAGCAATCAGCCCCAGCATTTT

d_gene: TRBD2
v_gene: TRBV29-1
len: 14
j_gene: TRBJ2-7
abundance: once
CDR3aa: CSVKRTSGKGEQYF
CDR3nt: TGCAGCGTTAAGAGGACTAGCGGGAAGGGAGAGCAGTACTTC

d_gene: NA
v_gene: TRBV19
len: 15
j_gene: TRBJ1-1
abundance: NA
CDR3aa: CASSRWGVVDTEAFF
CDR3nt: TGTGCCAGTAGTCGCTGGGGGGTTGTTGACACTGAAGCTTTCTTT

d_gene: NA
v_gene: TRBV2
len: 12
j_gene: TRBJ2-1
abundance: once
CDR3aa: CASSEMVAAQFF
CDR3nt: TGTGCCAGCAGTGAAATGGTAGCGGCTCAGTTCTTC

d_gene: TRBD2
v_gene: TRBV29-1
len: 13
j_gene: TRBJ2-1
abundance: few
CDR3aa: CSARLAGGVEQFF
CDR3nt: TGCAGCGCTCGACTAGCGGGAGGAGTTGAGCAGTTCTTC